Shown below are 30 T cell receptor beta chains from a single sample sequenced in a study of blood T cell repertoires in COVID-19. Only in-frame clones appear in the TCRdb table, and some are missing; sequencing was by immunoSEQ multiplex PCR. This sample has 200,000 to 300,000 clones; approximately 87% occur once, and the top ten carry less than 1.6%. Sequencing used peripheral blood. The receptors here all came from a woman aged 40 to 49 who had recovered from COVID-19.

The CDR3 DNA follows: TGTGCCAGCTCACCTTTTGGGCCCAACACCGGGGAGCTGTTTTTT. It specifies CASSPFGPNTGELFF. The V gene is TRBV18, the J gene TRBJ2-2, with no clear D. Germline V CDR1 and CDR2: KGHSH, LQKENI. Trimming took off 3 bases at V and 2 bases at J, with 10 bases between the two ends. CDR3 size: 15 residues.

V usage is TRBV25-1 and J usage is TRBJ1-4, with no clear D. The CDR3 sequence is 13 residues long. From germline, CDR1 is MGHDK and CDR2 SYGVNS. V shed 4 bases and J shed 8 bases, with 11 bases lying between them. The CDR3 DNA sequence: TGTGCCAGCAGTGCCCTCGGAGGGGAAAAACTGTTTTTT. It encodes CASSALGGEKLFF.

About this clone: Other DNA variants within this sample encode the same CDR3. This sequence joins TRBV6-1 and TRBJ1-1; possibly TRBD1 for D (5 bases). The CDR3 has 13 amino acids. The V gene lost 2 bases and the J gene lost 2 bases, with 6 bases spanning the gap. Per germline, CDR1 MNHNS and CDR2 SASEGT. The CDR3 nucleotides read TGTGCCAGCAGTGAAACAGGCAACACTGAAGCTTTCTTT. Translated, it gives CASSETGNTEAFF.

The chain recombines TRBV18 with TRBJ1-5, with TRBD1 matching 7 bases. CDR1 KGHSH and CDR2 LQKENI come from the germline V gene. This CDR3 is 16 amino acids long. V lost 3 bases, J lost 4 bases, and 9 bases stayed unmatched. This CDR3 is CASSPTAGGQNQPQHF. The CDR3 DNA reads TGTGCCAGCTCACCGACCGCGGGGGGACAGAATCAGCCCCAGCATTTT.

Note on this clone: The junction differs from germline at one of its ends, possibly a read error. The chain combines TRBV4-3 with TRBJ2-7, with D tentatively TRBD1 (5 bases). The CDR3 sequence is 12 residues long. Looked up from germline, CDR1 is LGHNA and CDR2 is YSLEER. CDR3 nucleotides: TGCGCCAGCAGCCAACTAGGACACAGCCCGATCTTC. Its translation is CASSQLGHSPIF.

This clone was detected a few times. V gene TRBV2 combines with J gene TRBJ1-6; 8 positions match TRBD1. With 6 bases clipped from V and 7 bases from J, the junction kept 8 bases outside the gene matches. Germline-derived CDR1 and CDR2 are SNHLY and FYNNEI. The CDR3 runs 15 residues. The CDR3 DNA is TGTGCCAGCAGACTAACAGGGGGACAAAATTCACCCCTCCACTTT. Its translation: CASRLTGGQNSPLHF.

V is TRBV5-1 and J is TRBJ2-1; the D is unclear. V lost 4 bases and J lost 10, with 12 bases in between. CDR3 length equals 12 residues. Germline V gene lookup returns CDR1 SGHRS and CDR2 YFSETQ. CDR3 residues: CASSQNMGEQFF. In DNA, the CDR3 is TGCGCCAGCAGCCAAAACATGGGCGAGCAGTTCTTC.

This chain joins TRBV30 and TRBJ1-6; D is uncertain. CDR3 length: 14 amino acids. V dropped 2 bases and J dropped 3 bases, with 8 bases sitting between them. Germline V gene sequence: CDR1 GTSNPN, CDR2 SVGIG (reference sequence). CDR3 residues: CAWSPGSYNSPLHF. CDR3 DNA sequence: TGTGCCTGGAGTCCCGGGAGCTATAATTCACCCCTCCACTTT. Combining the CDR3 with reference TRBV30 and TRBJ1-6 gives the whole variable domain SQTIHQWPATLVQPVGSPLSLECTVEGTSNPNLYWYRQAAGRGLQLLFYSVGIGQISSEVPQNLSASRPQDRQFILSSKKLLLSDSGFYLCAWSPGSYNSPLHFGNGTRLTVT.

The chain couples TRBV11-2 to TRBJ1-1; D is uncertain. Germline CDR1 SGHAT, CDR2 FQNNGV. The CDR3 spans 13 residues. V was clipped by 4 bases and J by 0 bases, with 6 bases between them. CDR3 loop: CASSSVLNTEAFF. Written as DNA, the CDR3 is TGTGCCAGCAGCTCCGTCCTGAACACTGAAGCTTTCTTT.

This sequence joins TRBV6-5 and TRBJ2-5; 7 nucleotides align to TRBD2. Germline V lookup: CDR1 MNHEY, CDR2 SVGAGI. There are 14 residues in the CDR3. The V gene end was trimmed by 0 bases and the J gene end by 7 bases; junction bases not matched to a gene: 5. CDR3 sequence reads: CASSYSPGEGTQYF. CDR3 DNA sequence: TGTGCCAGCAGTTACTCCCCCGGGGAGGGGACCCAGTACTTC.

The V gene is TRBV5-5, the J gene TRBJ2-5; the match to TRBD2 covers 14 bases. V trimming: 0 bases; J trimming: 5 bases; junction bases outside the gene matches: 9. Looked up from germline, CDR1 is SGHKS and CDR2 is YYEKEE (reference sequence). The CDR3 length is 18 residues. The CDR3 spells CASSLGLAGGPAWETQYF. In nucleotides, the CDR3 is TGTGCCAGCAGCTTGGGACTAGCGGGGGGGCCGGCCTGGGAGACCCAGTACTTC.

V gene TRBV6-6 combines with J gene TRBJ2-7; 10 nucleotides match TRBD1. The CDR3 has 15 amino acids. Germline loops: CDR1 MNHNY, CDR2 SVGAGI (reference sequence). The V gene end was trimmed by 2 bases and the J gene end by 2 bases; junction bases not matched to a gene: 3. The CDR3 sequence is CASSYGDRGTYEQYF. CDR3 coding DNA: TGTGCCAGCAGTTACGGGGACAGGGGAACCTACGAGCAGTACTTC.

On this clone itself: Within the sample, other DNA sequences also encode this same CDR3. The chain employs TRBV2 and TRBJ1-5; possible D gene TRBD1, 6 bases. V was shortened by 6 bases and J by 4 bases, with 13 bases between the two germline ends. Germline-derived CDR1 and CDR2 are SNHLY and FYNNEI. The CDR3 contains 14 residues. The CDR3 sequence is CASSGGRGNQPQHF. CDR3 DNA: TGTGCCAGCAGCGGGGGGAGGGGGAATCAGCCCCAGCATTTT.

V usage is TRBV4-3 and J usage is TRBJ2-1, with TRBD1 identical over 8 bases. CDR1 and CDR2 (germline): LGHNA, YSLEER. Losses at the gene ends were 4 bases for V and 5 bases for J; bases not matched to a gene: 13. The length of the CDR3 is 17 residues. In DNA, the CDR3 is TGCGCCAGCAGCCCTAGCCTCGGGACAGGAGTACACAATGAGCAGTTCTTC. Protein sequence: CASSPSLGTGVHNEQFF.

Of note for this clone: Other DNA sequences in the same sample also yield this CDR3. The genes are TRBV10-1 and TRBJ2-7; 8 positions match TRBD1. The CDR3 runs to 14 residues. CDR1 WNHNN and CDR2 SYGVQD come from the germline V gene (reference sequence). V trimming: 4 bases; J trimming: 4 bases; junction bases outside the gene matches: 6. This chain's CDR3 is CASSAGGRSYEQYF. In DNA form, the CDR3 reads TGCGCCAGCAGTGCAGGGGGCAGAAGTTACGAGCAGTACTTC.

V is TRBV6-6 and J is TRBJ1-3; 7 positions match TRBD1. CDR3 length equals 14 residues. V dropped 0 bases and J dropped 6; count of bases not matched to a gene: 2. CDR1 and CDR2 (germline): MNHNY, SVGAGI (reference sequence). Here the CDR3 reads CASSYSGTANTIYF. The CDR3 DNA sequence: TGTGCCAGCAGTTACTCTGGGACAGCAAACACCATATATTTT.

The chain joins TRBV29-1 to TRBJ2-5, with D tentatively TRBD1 (7 bases). The germline V gene encodes CDR1 SQVTM and CDR2 ANQGSEA. CDR3 length: 14 amino acids. With 6 bases removed from V and 4 bases from J, the gap between germline ends came to 18 bases. CDR3 DNA: TGCAGCGTGGACCCACAGGGGACTGGAGAGACCCAGTACTTC. It specifies CSVDPQGTGETQYF. The entire variable domain, with the rest obtained from reference TRBV29-1 and TRBJ2-5, is as follows: SAVISQKPSRDICQRGTSLTIQCQVDSQVTMMFWYRQQPGQSLTLIATANQGSEATYESGFVIDKFPISRPNLTFSTLTVSNMSPEDSSIYLCSVDPQGTGETQYFGPGTRLLVL.

DNA for the CDR3: TGTGCCAGCAGTTTATCAGGGGGCGGGGAGCAGTACTTC. Amino acid sequence: CASSLSGGGEQYF. This chain uses TRBV27 with TRBJ2-7; TRBD1 agrees at 7 bases. Germline CDR1 and CDR2: MNHEY and SMNVEV (reference sequence). The CDR3 contains 13 residues. J was trimmed by 7 bases and V by 0 bases; bases with no gene match: 3.

V gene TRBV2 combines with J gene TRBJ2-7, with D unclear. The CDR3 length is 14 residues. The V and J ends lost 8 bases and 2 bases respectively, with 16 bases between them. CDR1 SNHLY and CDR2 FYNNEI come from the germline V gene. The CDR3 here is CASLLRNVAYEQYF. CDR3 coding DNA: TGTGCCAGCCTCCTCCGAAACGTAGCCTACGAGCAGTACTTC.

The V gene is TRBV27, the J gene TRBJ1-2; 8 nucleotides match TRBD1. V was pared by 0 bases and J by 4 bases, with 10 bases of the junction left unmatched. The CDR3 is made up of 17 amino acids. From germline, CDR1 is MNHEY and CDR2 SMNVEV (reference sequence). CDR3 sequence: CASSLSPRGRNVYGYTF. In nucleotides, the CDR3 is TGTGCCAGCAGTTTATCTCCCAGGGGGCGAAATGTCTATGGCTACACCTTC.

The V and J genes are TRBV29-1 and TRBJ1-2, with D unclear. V was trimmed by 4 bases and J by 4 bases, leaving 7 bases between them. In germline, CDR1 is SQVTM, CDR2 ANQGSEA. The CDR3 is 11 residues long. CDR3 sequence reads: CSVGEGYGYTF. The CDR3 DNA reads TGCAGCGTTGGGGAGGGCTATGGCTACACCTTC.

A word on this clone: A read error may account for a junction end that differs from germline. This chain joins TRBV3-1 (or the pseudogene TRBV3-2) and TRBJ2-7; 9 bases line up with TRBD1. The germline gives CDR1 LGHDT, CDR2 YNNKEL (reference sequence). The CDR3 contains 14 residues. The chain's CDR3 is CASRQRDRDGEQYF. The CDR3 DNA reads as TGTGCCAGCCGCCAACGGGACAGGGACGGCGAGCAGTACTTC.

This clone was picked up one time. This sequence joins TRBV6-5 and TRBJ1-1; D is uncertain. Germline V CDR1 and CDR2: MNHEY, SVGAGI. Trimming cost V 6 bases and J 1 base, with 12 bases left between them. The CDR3 spans 14 residues. The CDR3 protein is CASRNRHRNTEAFF. The CDR3 nucleotides are TGTGCCAGCAGGAACCGACATAGGAACACTGAAGCTTTCTTT.

The CDR3, as DNA: TGCGCCAGCAGCCAAGATGGGGCAGGGGCTGGGAAGACCCAGTACTTC. Its protein product is CASSQDGAGAGKTQYF. This chain connects TRBV4-1 to TRBJ2-5; D might be TRBD1 (6 bases). The germline gives CDR1 MGHRA, CDR2 YSYEKL. The CDR3 has 16 residues. With 0 bases removed from V and 6 bases from J, the gap between germline ends came to 17 bases.

The chain links TRBV2 to TRBJ2-7, with 16 bases fitting TRBD2. CDR1 and CDR2 (germline): SNHLY, FYNNEI. Trimming removed 5 bases from V and 2 bases from J; junction bases left unmatched: 3. This CDR3 has 16 amino acids. The CDR3 loop reads CASSKGLAGGAYEQYF. Written as DNA, the CDR3 is TGTGCCAGCAGTAAGGGACTAGCGGGGGGGGCCTACGAGCAGTACTTC.

The chain links TRBV10-3 to TRBJ1-1; possibly TRBD1 for D (5 bases). The CDR3 runs 13 residues. V was pared by 4 bases and J by 1 base, with 7 bases between. The germline V gene has CDR1 ENHRY and CDR2 SYGVKD. The CDR3 here is CAISGQKNTEAFF. The CDR3 region has the DNA TGTGCCATCAGTGGACAGAAGAACACTGAAGCTTTCTTT.

This clone was seen only once. V and J are TRBV28 and TRBJ1-1; D ambiguous. With 3 bases removed from V and 1 base from J, the gap between germline ends came to 12 bases. From germline, CDR1 is MDHEN and CDR2 SYDVKM. The CDR3 sequence is 15 residues long. Here the CDR3 DNA reads TGTGCCAGCAGTTTCCCTGGGGAGGGGAACACTGAAGCTTTCTTT. Translation gives CASSFPGEGNTEAFF.

V is TRBV5-1 and J is TRBJ1-2; D gene unclear. The CDR3 is made up of 13 amino acids. V gave up 4 bases and J gave up 4 bases, with 11 bases separating them. CDR1 SGHRS and CDR2 YFSETQ come from the germline V gene. In DNA form, the CDR3 reads TGCGCCAGCAGCGCCAGTGGTCTCTATGGCTACACCTTC. Its protein is CASSASGLYGYTF. Using reference TRBV5-1 and TRBJ1-2 for the parts outside the CDR3, the full variable domain is KAGVTQTPRYLIKTRGQQVTLSCSPISGHRSVSWYQQTPGQGLQFLFEYFSETQRNKGNFPGRFSGRQFSNSRSEMNVSTLELGDSALYLCASSASGLYGYTFGSGTRLTVV.

The chain recombines TRBV2 with TRBJ1-5, with 7 bases lining up with TRBD1. The CDR3 has 12 residues. With 6 bases clipped from V and 15 bases from J, the junction kept 11 bases outside the gene matches. The V gene's germline CDR1 is SNHLY and CDR2 FYNNEI. In DNA form, the CDR3 reads TGTGCCAGCAGCACCGGACAGGCAGGAAGGCATTTT. It encodes CASSTGQAGRHF.

The genes are TRBV20-1 and TRBJ2-3, with D perhaps TRBD2 (6 bases). Looked up from germline, CDR1 is DFQATT and CDR2 is SNEGSKA (reference sequence). The CDR3 is 14 residues long. V lost 3 bases to trimming and J lost 0 bases, with 10 bases between them. The CDR3 here is CSASSGTSTDTQYF. Here the CDR3 DNA reads TGCAGTGCTAGTTCCGGGACTAGCACAGATACGCAGTATTTT.